The next 20 T cell receptor beta chains were all read from a single sample in a study of cytomegalovirus exposure and HLA in healthy donors. 60 Vbeta and 13 Jbeta primers were used in PCR. Sequenced by immunoSEQ multiplex PCR; TCRdb stores in-frame clones only, minus some. The sample lists 160,000 or so clones; approximately 80% were seen once. Sequencing was done on a sample of PBMCs. The origin of the receptors is a male donor in good health and CMV-seropositive.

The CDR3 DNA sequence: TGTGCCAGCAGGGCGGGCAGCACAGATACGCAGTATTTT. This gives the protein CASRAGSTDTQYF. The chain has TRBV5-4 and TRBJ2-3; D may be TRBD2 (5 bases). The CDR3 loop spans 13 amino acids. Trimming took off 5 bases at V and 0 bases at J, with 7 bases between the two ends. Per germline, CDR1 SGHNT and CDR2 YYREEE (reference sequence).

This clone has only a few counts. V usage is TRBV6-1 and J usage is TRBJ2-3; 16 nucleotides align to TRBD2. The CDR3 is 18 residues long. The trim removed 3 bases at V and 0 bases at J, leaving 3 bases unmatched. CDR1 MNHNS and CDR2 SASEGT come from the germline V gene. CDR3: CASSDGTSGRVSTDTQYF. DNA for the CDR3: TGTGCCAGCAGTGACGGGACTAGCGGGAGGGTTAGCACAGATACGCAGTATTTT.

This chain joins TRBV28 and TRBJ1-2, with TRBD1 as a possible D gene (5 bases). There are 12 residues in the CDR3. V was cut by 7 bases and J by 4 bases, with 10 bases left in between. CDR1 and CDR2 from the germline V gene are MDHEN and SYDVKM. This chain's CDR3 is CASKGAGYGYTF. In DNA, the CDR3 is TGTGCCAGCAAAGGGGCAGGCTATGGCTACACCTTC.

The V and J genes are TRBV6-6 and TRBJ1-1; unclear D gene. CDR1 is MNHNY, CDR2 SVGAGI, per germline (reference sequence). V was pared by 6 bases and J by 4 bases, with 9 bases between. The CDR3 is 12 amino acids. CDR3 loop: CASSPPSTEAFF. The CDR3 coding sequence is TGTGCCAGCAGCCCCCCCTCCACTGAAGCTTTCTTT.

The genes are TRBV30 and TRBJ1-2, with TRBD1 as a possible D gene (6 bases). The germline V and J ends were trimmed by 0 bases and 4 bases, with 15 bases remaining between them. This CDR3 comprises 15 residues. From germline, CDR1 is GTSNPN and CDR2 SVGIG (reference sequence). The CDR3 is CAWSVLRGRVYGYTF. The CDR3 bases are TGTGCCTGGAGTGTACTCAGGGGAAGGGTCTATGGCTACACCTTC.

The rearrangement uses TRBV9 and TRBJ2-1; 9 bases map to TRBD1. Germline assignment: CDR1 SGDLS and CDR2 YYNGEE. V dropped 3 bases and J dropped 12; count of bases not matched to a gene: 4. The CDR3 runs to 12 residues. CDR3 bases: TGTGCCAGCAGCGCCACAGGGGGCATGCAGTTCTTC. Its protein is CASSATGGMQFF. The full variable domain, its missing parts supplied by reference TRBV9 and TRBJ2-1, is DSGVTQTPKHLITATGQRVTLRCSPRSGDLSVYWYQQSLDQGLQFLIQYYNGEERAKGNILERFSAQQFPDLHSELNLSSLELGDSALYFCASSATGGMQFFGPGTRLTVL.

The chain combines TRBV29-1 with TRBJ2-1, with TRBD2 matching 7 bases. Unmatched junction bases numbered 6, after V lost 4 bases and J lost 6 bases. From germline, CDR1 is SQVTM and CDR2 ANQGSEA. The CDR3 consists of 13 residues. CDR3 loop: CSVVWEGPNEQFF. The CDR3 coding sequence is TGCAGCGTTGTGTGGGAGGGCCCCAATGAGCAGTTCTTC.

The V call is TRBV6-1, the J call TRBJ2-1; D might be TRBD2 (6 bases). The germline V and J ends were trimmed by 11 bases and 10 bases, with 18 bases remaining between them. The CDR3 has 12 residues. CDR1 MNHNS and CDR2 SASEGT come from the germline V gene. The CDR3 sequence is CALPPGEGEQFF. CDR3 coding DNA: TGTGCCCTCCCGCCGGGGGAAGGGGAGCAGTTCTTC.

CDR3 bases: TGTGCCAGCAGCATCCTCGGACAGGGGTCCTACGAGCAGTACTTC. It translates to CASSILGQGSYEQYF. The chain uses TRBV7-2 and TRBJ2-7; 9 bases line up with TRBD1. The junction had 6 bases not matched to a gene; V was cut back by 5 bases and J by 1 base. This CDR3 contains 15 residues. CDR1 and CDR2 from the germline V gene are SGHTA and FQGNSA. The full variable domain, its missing parts supplied by reference TRBV7-2 and TRBJ2-7, is GAGVSQSPSNKVTEKGKDVELRCDPISGHTALYWYRQSLGQGLEFLIYFQGNSAPDKSGLPSDRFSAERTGGSVSTLTIQRTQQEDSAVYLCASSILGQGSYEQYFGPGTRLTVT.

This chain connects TRBV5-4 to TRBJ1-2; D unclear. V was trimmed by 4 bases and J by 5 bases, leaving 24 bases between them. This CDR3 is built from 17 residues. Per germline, CDR1 SGHNT and CDR2 YYREEE (reference sequence). The CDR3 spells CASSPYPEAPPQYGYTF. CDR3 coding DNA: TGTGCCAGCAGCCCTTATCCGGAGGCTCCCCCCCAATATGGCTACACCTTC.

The genes are TRBV7-2 and TRBJ2-1; no definite D call. The CDR3 sequence is 15 residues long. CDR1 and CDR2 (germline): SGHTA, FQGNSA. The germline V and J ends were trimmed by 4 bases and 4 bases, with 14 bases remaining between them. The CDR3 bases are TGTGCCAGCAGCTCCTTCGGTGAGGATTACAATGAGCAGTTCTTC. Translating gives CASSSFGEDYNEQFF.

This clone was counted between two and nine times. The chain has TRBV28 and TRBJ1-2; 7 bases fit TRBD1. V was pared by 5 bases and J by 7 bases, with 13 bases of the junction left unmatched. The CDR3 contains 15 residues. Germline V lookup: CDR1 MDHEN, CDR2 SYDVKM. The CDR3 sequence is CASSPGTVRLGGYTF. CDR3 nucleotide sequence: TGTGCCAGCAGTCCCGGGACAGTCCGCCTGGGTGGCTACACCTTC.

The gene calls are TRBV2 and TRBJ1-2, with D uncertain. Germline V gives CDR1 SNHLY, CDR2 FYNNEI. V gave up 8 bases and J gave up 4 bases, with 14 bases separating them. The CDR3 consists of 13 residues. For the CDR3, the DNA is TGTGCCAGCGCGGATGGCCCACTCTATGGCTACACCTTC. This translates into CASADGPLYGYTF.

The chain couples TRBV5-4 to TRBJ1-4; D remains ambiguous. This CDR3 has 13 residues. V lost 0 bases and J 8 bases, leaving 8 bases between the germline ends. The germline CDR1 and CDR2 sequences are SGHNT and YYREEE (reference sequence). As DNA, the CDR3 is TGTGCCAGCAGCTTGGAATCCGGGGAAAAACTGTTTTTT. This codes for CASSLESGEKLFF.

The rearrangement joins TRBV5-4 to TRBJ2-7; 8 bases map to TRBD2. V shed 4 bases and J 3 bases; nucleotides not matched to a gene: 3. This CDR3 is 13 amino acids long. The germline V gene encodes CDR1 SGHNT and CDR2 YYREEE (reference sequence). Here the CDR3 reads CASSPGLVYEQYF. In DNA form, the CDR3 reads TGTGCCAGCAGCCCGGGACTAGTCTACGAGCAGTACTTC.

The rearrangement joins TRBV2 to TRBJ2-2; 9 nucleotides line up with TRBD1. With 7 bases clipped from V and 5 bases from J, the junction kept 5 bases outside the gene matches. There are 14 residues in the CDR3. The V gene's germline CDR1 is SNHLY and CDR2 FYNNEI. CDR3 coding DNA: TGTGCCAGCAACCCGGGACAGGGAACCGGGGAGCTGTTTTTT. Encoded protein: CASNPGQGTGELFF.

The chain has TRBV7-9 and TRBJ1-4, with 11 bases that match TRBD1. This CDR3 region has 16 residues. Per germline, CDR1 SEHNR and CDR2 FQNEAQ (reference sequence). Trimming cost V 5 bases and J 8 bases; bases outside gene matches: 10. Here the CDR3 DNA reads TGTGCCAGCAGCCGGACCCTGGACAGGGGGCTCGAAAAACTGTTTTTT. Protein product: CASSRTLDRGLEKLFF.

This rearrangement joins TRBV7-9 to TRBJ2-1, with a weak D call TRBD2 (5 bases). V lost 5 bases to trimming and J lost 0 bases, with 11 bases between them. The CDR3 length is 15 residues. Per the germline V gene, CDR1 is SEHNR and CDR2 is FQNEAQ (reference sequence). The DNA of the CDR3 is TGTGCCAGCAGCCCCCTAGGGAGCTCCTACAATGAGCAGTTCTTC. This translates into CASSPLGSSYNEQFF.

V gene TRBV5-1 combines with J gene TRBJ2-4; 7 positions agree with TRBD2. The junction had 3 bases not matched to a gene; V was cut back by 0 bases and J by 0 bases. The CDR3 sequence is 16 residues long. From germline, CDR1 is SGHRS and CDR2 YFSETQ. CDR3 sequence: CASSLVGGLAKNIQYF. DNA of the CDR3: TGCGCCAGCAGCTTGGTGGGGGGGTTAGCCAAAAACATTCAGTACTTC. Full variable domain (outside the CDR3, taken from reference TRBV5-1 and TRBJ2-4): KAGVTQTPRYLIKTRGQQVTLSCSPISGHRSVSWYQQTPGQGLQFLFEYFSETQRNKGNFPGRFSGRQFSNSRSEMNVSTLELGDSALYLCASSLVGGLAKNIQYFGAGTRLSVL.

The chain recombines TRBV5-1 with TRBJ2-2, with unresolved D. Trimming pared 1 base from V and 6 bases from J, leaving 4 bases between. Germline V gene data show CDR1 as SGHRS and CDR2 as YFSETQ. The CDR3 has 12 residues. In DNA form, the CDR3 reads TGCGCCAGCAGCTTGACATCCGGGGAGCTGTTTTTT. It encodes CASSLTSGELFF.